This T cell receptor (beta chain) was retrieved from a study of blood T cell repertoires in COVID-19. Study summary: T cells, B-cell-depleted T cells, or PBMCs supplied cDNA or gDNA.

TCRdb's table, derived via immunoSEQ multiplex PCR, lists solely in-frame clones and lacks some. This table has 190,000 or so clones, about 85% appearing once. This CDR3 contains 15 residues. V was clipped by 5 bases and J by 0 bases, with 11 bases between them. Germline CDR1 reads MNHEY; CDR2 reads SVGEGT. The sequencing sample was made of peripheral blood. This sequence originates from a man aged 55-75 years with COVID-19, enrolled during active disease. The V and J genes are TRBV6-2 or TRBV6-3 and TRBJ1-5; perhaps TRBD1 as D (5 bases). CDR3: CASSPGHSSNQPQHF. The CDR3 coding sequence is TGTGCCAGCAGTCCCGGACACAGTAGCAATCAGCCCCAGCATTTT.